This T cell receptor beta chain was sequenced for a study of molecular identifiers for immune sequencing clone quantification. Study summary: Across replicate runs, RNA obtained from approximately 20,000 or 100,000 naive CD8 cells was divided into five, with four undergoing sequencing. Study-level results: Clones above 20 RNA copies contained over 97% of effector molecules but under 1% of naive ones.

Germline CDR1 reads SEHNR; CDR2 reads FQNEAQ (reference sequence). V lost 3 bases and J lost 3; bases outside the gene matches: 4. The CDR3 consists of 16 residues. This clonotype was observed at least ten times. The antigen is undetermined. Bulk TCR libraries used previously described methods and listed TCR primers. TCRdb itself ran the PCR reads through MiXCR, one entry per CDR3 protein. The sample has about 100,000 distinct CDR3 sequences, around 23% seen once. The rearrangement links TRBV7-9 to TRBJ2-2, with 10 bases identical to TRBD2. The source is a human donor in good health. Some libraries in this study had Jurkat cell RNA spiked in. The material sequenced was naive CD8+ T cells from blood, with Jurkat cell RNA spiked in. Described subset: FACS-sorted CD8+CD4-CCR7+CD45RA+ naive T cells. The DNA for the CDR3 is TGTGCCAGCAGCTTCGTAGCGGGGGGCGACACCGGGGAGCTGTTTTTT. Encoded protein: CASSFVAGGDTGELFF.